The rows below give T cell receptor beta chains drawn from one sample of a study of shared clonotypes between healthy human individuals. Here immunoSEQ multiplex PCR was the method, and the copy in TCRdb shows in-frame clones only, minus some. The profile covers a few hundred thousand clones, with roughly 72% appearing a single time and around 13% taken by the ten largest. The sequenced sample was PBMCs. These receptors came from a woman between 35 and 50 years old in good health. Some clones in this sample may be carry-over from other donors' samples. CDR3s include the opening cysteine and the closing phenylalanine or tryptophan. A D gene is named only where the DNA matches it firmly. A row's size may be missing; if present it is once, few, many or a size class.

>.|.|TRBJ1-1|TRBV19
TGTGCCAGTAGTAGGTTGGGGGGTAACACTGAAGCTTTCTTT
CASSRLGGNTEAFF
>.|.|TRBJ1-2|TRBV10-3
TGTGCCATCAGTGAAGGATTAGGGGTGGGAGGCTACACCTTC
CAISEGLGVGGYTF
>.|once|TRBJ2-7|TRBV11-2
TGTGCCAGCAGCTTCTCCCGGAGCGGGACATACGAGCAGTACTTC
CASSFSRSGTYEQYF
>TRBD2|.|TRBJ2-1|TRBV6-4
TGTGCCAGTACAAGAGGGTTTAAGACTAGCGGGATTTCCTACAATGAGCAGTTCTTC
CASTRGFKTSGISYNEQFF
>TRBD2|.|TRBJ2-1|TRBV7-9
TGTGCCAGCAGCCCCAGAGCGGGAGCAAGCTACAATGAGCAGTTCTTC
CASSPRAGASYNEQFF
>.|once|TRBJ2-1|TRBV28
TGTGCCAGCAGTTTATTATCCCGGATCTCCTACAATGAGCAGTTCTTC
CASSLLSRISYNEQFF
>TRBD2|.|TRBJ2-1|TRBV15
TGTGCCACCAGCAGAGTAAGGGGACTAGCTTCCAATGAGCAGTTCTTC
CATSRVRGLASNEQFF
>TRBD2|.|TRBJ2-3|TRBV9
TGTGCCAGCAGCGTTAGCGGGAATAAAGATACGCAGTATTTT
CASSVSGNKDTQYF
>TRBD1|.|TRBJ1-4|TRBV9
TGTGCCAGCAGCGTAGCGCAGGGGGCGAACGAAAAACTGTTTTTT
CASSVAQGANEKLFF
>.|.|TRBJ2-1|TRBV6-6
TGTGCCAGCAGTTACGGGGGCGACGGCTCCTACAATGAGCAGTTCTTC
CASSYGGDGSYNEQFF
>.|.|TRBJ1-1|TRBV7-9
TGTGCCAGCAGCTTAGGGGGGTTACCCAGCACTGAAGCTTTCTTT
CASSLGGLPSTEAFF
>.|.|TRBJ2-1|TRBV5-1
TGCGCCAGCAGCTTGTCCCTAACAGGACCCAATGAGCAGTTCTTC
CASSLSLTGPNEQFF
>.|many|TRBJ2-7|TRBV5-4
TGTGCCAGCAGCTATGGAGTCTACGAGCAGTACTTC
CASSYGVYEQYF
>TRBD2|.|TRBJ2-1|TRBV13
TGTGCCAGCAGCTCACGACTAGCGGGAGATTGGTCCTACAATGAGCAGTTCTTC
CASSSRLAGDWSYNEQFF
>TRBD1|few|TRBJ1-5|TRBV19
TGTGCCAGTAGTTTGACAGGGGATCAGCCCCAGCATTTT
CASSLTGDQPQHF
>TRBD1|few|TRBJ1-5|TRBV27
TGTGCCAGCAGTCTACAACCACAGGGGAATCAGCCCCAGCATTTT
CASSLQPQGNQPQHF
>TRBD2|many|TRBJ2-1|TRBV30
TGTGCCTGGAGTGTACTCGGGACTAGCGGGACTGAGCAGTTCTTC
CAWSVLGTSGTEQFF
>TRBD2|.|TRBJ2-1|TRBV27
TGTGCCAGCAGTGTCGTCCCGGGACTAGCCAATGAGCAGTTCTTC
CASSVVPGLANEQFF
>.|.|TRBJ2-7|TRBV2
TGTGCCAGCAGTGAAGCAGTGTCGAGCTCCTACGAGCAGTACTTC
CASSEAVSSSYEQYF
>.|.|TRBJ1-1|TRBV5-1
TGCGCCAGCAGCTTGGTCGGGGGTTGGAGAACTGAAGCTTTCTTT
CASSLVGGWRTEAFF
>.|.|TRBJ2-5|TRBV11-2
TGTGCCAGCAGCTTAAGTTCCGCAGGGCAGGAGACCCAATACTTC
CASSLSSAGQETQYF
>.|.|TRBJ2-1|TRBV19
TGTGCCAGTAGTGTTACTCTGGGCAATGAGCAGTTCTTC
CASSVTLGNEQFF
>.|once|TRBJ2-5|TRBV2
TGTGCCAGCAGTCTAGCCTCGTACGGGAGCGGTGGAGAGACCCAGTACTTC
CASSLASYGSGGETQYF
>.|.|TRBJ1-6|TRBV27
TGTGCCAGCAGTTTGCAGTCCGCCGGTTCACCCCTCCACTTT
CASSLQSAGSPLHF